Listed below are T cell receptor beta chains from one sample, sequenced in a study of T cell repertoires in cytomegalovirus infection. From the reads, TCRdb called clonotypes with MiXCR, one entry per CDR3 protein. This sample has 570,000 or so distinct CDR3 sequences; roughly 42% occur once, and the top ten carry around 48%. These receptors lack a known antigen. This sample comprised cultured PBMCs, obtained from culture after CMV antigen stimulation. These receptors came from a human donor in good health (CMV status not recorded). Some clones in this sample may be carry-over from other donors' samples. Each CDR3 is given with its conserved first and last residue. The D gene is left open where the match is weak. Some rows have no size entry. The others give once, few or many, or a class for an expanded clone.

v_call	clone_size	cdr3_length	j_call	d_call	cdr3_nt	cdr3_aa
TRBV10-3	.	14	TRBJ1-1	TRBD1	TGTGCCATCAGCGGGACAGGGGAGAACACTGAAGCTTTCTTT	CAISGTGENTEAFF
TRBV19	.	14	TRBJ1-5	.	TGTGCCAGTAGTATCGGACTAAGTCGTCAGCCCCAGCATTTT	CASSIGLSRQPQHF
TRBV12-3/TRBV12-4	.	17	TRBJ2-3	TRBD2	TGTGCCAGCAGTCGCCGGGCGGGGGTAGGGAGCACAGATACGCAGTATTTT	CASSRRAGVGSTDTQYF
TRBV6-5	.	13	TRBJ2-3	.	TGTGCCAGCAACAGGGCTAGCACAGATACGCAGTATTTT	CASNRASTDTQYF
TRBV10-3	few	18	TRBJ2-2	TRBD2	TGTGCCATCAGTGAACTAGCGGGGGGTGACGCGAACACCGGGGAGCTGTTTTTT	CAISELAGGDANTGELFF
TRBV7-2	many	17	TRBJ2-3	TRBD2	TGTGCCAGCAGCTTAGGGCAGCGGGAGGGCCGGACAGATACGCAGTATTTT	CASSLGQREGRTDTQYF
TRBV7-2	few	13	TRBJ2-2	.	TGTGCCAACGCGTATGAGGGCACCGGGGAGCTGTTTTTT	CANAYEGTGELFF
TRBV5-1	.	15	TRBJ1-4	.	TGCGCCAGCCGGGTTACAGGGACAACTAATGAAAAACTGTTTTTT	CASRVTGTTNEKLFF
TRBV12-3/TRBV12-4	few	15	TRBJ1-5	TRBD1	TGTGCCAGCAGTTGGGACAGTTTTAGCAATCAGCCCCAGCATTTT	CASSWDSFSNQPQHF
TRBV2	.	14	TRBJ2-7	.	TGTGCCAGCAGTCGCGGGGCAACGACCTACGAGCAGTACTTC	CASSRGATTYEQYF
TRBV7-6	few	15	TRBJ1-1	.	TGTGCCAGCAGCTTTTCAACAGTCCCGAACACTGAAGCTTTCTTT	CASSFSTVPNTEAFF
TRBV20-1	.	15	TRBJ2-7	TRBD2	TGCAGTGCTAGAGAGAAGACTAGCGGGGAGGACGAGCAGTACTTC	CSAREKTSGEDEQYF
TRBV7-2	.	17	TRBJ2-3	TRBD2	TGTGCCAGCAGCTTACTGGGACTAGCGGGAGGTACAGATACGCAGTATTTT	CASSLLGLAGGTDTQYF
TRBV7-8	.	17	TRBJ1-1	.	TGTGCCAGCAGCCCCCACAGGGTGCAGTTGCTGGGCACTGAAGCTTTCTTT	CASSPHRVQLLGTEAFF
TRBV7-6	few	16	TRBJ2-3	TRBD2	TGTGCCAGCAGCAGGAATACGGGAGGGCCGTCAGATACGCAGTATTTT	CASSRNTGGPSDTQYF
TRBV4-1	few	14	TRBJ2-7	.	TGCGCCAGCAGCCACCCCGGGGGCTCGAACGAGCAGTACTTC	CASSHPGGSNEQYF
TRBV7-2	.	15	TRBJ2-7	TRBD2	TGTGCCAGCAGCTTGGCTAGCGGGAGGGCCGACGAGCAGTACTTC	CASSLASGRADEQYF
TRBV11-2	.	15	TRBJ1-2	.	TGTGCCAGCAGCCCTATCGAGGGGATTAACTATGGCTACACCTTC	CASSPIEGINYGYTF
TRBV7-2	few	14	TRBJ1-5	.	TGTGCCAGCAGCTTTGCCGGGACAATGCAGCCCCAGCATTTT	CASSFAGTMQPQHF
TRBV7-2	.	14	TRBJ1-5	.	TGTGCCAGCAGCTTTGGAGTTAACAATCAGCCCCAGCATTTT	CASSFGVNNQPQHF
TRBV2	.	15	TRBJ2-5	.	TGTGCCAGCAGTGAAGTCGGCGCGGGGCGGCAGACCCAGTACTTC	CASSEVGAGRQTQYF
TRBV20-1	few	17	TRBJ2-4	.	TGCAGTGCTAGAGAGGTGGCTAGACCACTAGCCAAAAACATTCAGTACTTC	CSAREVARPLAKNIQYF
TRBV4-3	.	15	TRBJ2-1	TRBD2	TGCGCCAGCAGCCAGTCCGGGACTAGCGGCAATGAGCAGTTCTTC	CASSQSGTSGNEQFF
TRBV7-2	.	15	TRBJ2-1	.	TGTGCCAGCAGCTTCCGGGACCACCTCGACAATGAGCAGTTCTTC	CASSFRDHLDNEQFF
TRBV29-1	once	16	TRBJ2-3	TRBD1	TGCAGCGTTGATGGGAAGGGGACAGGGAGCACAGATACGCAGTATTTT	CSVDGKGTGSTDTQYF
TRBV7-2	many	15	TRBJ1-5	.	TGTGCCAGCAGCCTTGGGACACTAATTAATCAGCCCCAGCATTTT	CASSLGTLINQPQHF
TRBV7-8	.	16	TRBJ2-7	TRBD2	TGTGCCAGCAGCTTAGGTGCCGAAGCGGGAGCCAACGAGCAGTACTTC	CASSLGAEAGANEQYF
TRBV11-3	.	18	TRBJ1-1	TRBD1	TGTGCCAGCAGCTTGAAAGCGGGACAGGGAATTGGGGACACTGAAGCTTTCTTT	CASSLKAGQGIGDTEAFF
TRBV4-1	many	15	TRBJ2-1	TRBD2	TGCGCCAGCAGACGAGGACTAGCGGGGGACAATGAGCAGTTCTTC	CASRRGLAGDNEQFF
TRBV10-3	few	13	TRBJ2-3	TRBD2	TGTGCCATCAAGGGACTAGACACAGATACGCAGTATTTT	CAIKGLDTDTQYF
TRBV7-7	.	15	TRBJ2-5	TRBD1	TGTGCCAGCAGCTTGGGGACCACAGGGGTCGAGACCCAGTACTTC	CASSLGTTGVETQYF
TRBV7-2	.	15	TRBJ1-1	TRBD1	TGTGCCAGCAGCACCAGGGCAGGGGGCCACACTGAAGCTTTCTTT	CASSTRAGGHTEAFF
TRBV11-1	few	17	TRBJ2-3	TRBD1	TGTGCCAGCAGCCTCCGCGTCGGGACAGGGGGCACAGATACGCAGTATTTT	CASSLRVGTGGTDTQYF
TRBV5-5	.	13	TRBJ2-5	.	TGTGCCAGCAGCTTGGATGTCGAGGGGACCCAGTACTTC	CASSLDVEGTQYF
TRBV5-4	few	16	TRBJ1-6	.	TGTGCCAGCAGCTTGGCCTCAATCCGGACGACTTCACCCCTCCACTTT	CASSLASIRTTSPLHF
TRBV5-6	few	12	TRBJ2-5	.	TGTGCCAGCAGCGAACTCGCGAAGACCCAGTACTTC	CASSELAKTQYF
TRBV20-1	.	16	TRBJ1-5	.	TGCAGTGCTAGAGAGTTCGGACAGCGAAGCAATCAGCCCCAGCATTTT	CSAREFGQRSNQPQHF
TRBV6-1	.	14	TRBJ2-7	.	TGTGCCAGCAGTCCGCGGGGACGCTCCTACGAGCAGTACTTC	CASSPRGRSYEQYF
TRBV28	few	15	TRBJ1-1	.	TGTGCCAGCAGCTCCCGAAGGGGGGTTAAGACTGAAGCTTTCTTT	CASSSRRGVKTEAFF
TRBV11-2	.	14	TRBJ1-4	.	TGTGCCAGCAGCTTAGCCGGGGAGTATGAAAAACTGTTTTTT	CASSLAGEYEKLFF
TRBV7-8	.	13	TRBJ1-1	TRBD1	TGTGCCAGCAGCTTGGGCTTGGGGACAGCGAAATCTTTT	CASSLGLGTAKSF
TRBV6-1	few	14	TRBJ2-5	.	TGTGCCAGCAGTGTCGAGGCCGACCCGGAGACCCAGTACTTC	CASSVEADPETQYF
TRBV7-2	many	16	TRBJ1-4	.	TGTGCCAGCAGCTTTTCCGGGACACGTAGTAATGAAAAACTGTTTTTT	CASSFSGTRSNEKLFF
TRBV7-9	.	12	TRBJ1-1	.	TGTGCCAGCTTTGGAGAGAACACTGAAGCTTTCTTT	CASFGENTEAFF
TRBV5-1	few	18	TRBJ2-1	TRBD2	TGCGCCAGCAGCATCCGACCCAACCGGCTAGCGGGGAACAATGAGCAGTTCTTC	CASSIRPNRLAGNNEQFF
TRBV7-8	few	15	TRBJ2-1	.	TGTGCCAGCAGCCTCCTCGGAGGGAGAGGTAATGAGCAGTTCTTC	CASSLLGGRGNEQFF
TRBV7-2	few	14	TRBJ2-6	.	TGTGCCAGCAGAACCCGGTCTGGGGCCAACGTCCTGACTTTC	CASRTRSGANVLTF
TRBV12-3/TRBV12-4	.	16	TRBJ2-1	TRBD2	TGTGCCAGCAGCCCCAACCCGGGACTAGGCGTCAATGAGCAGTTCTTC	CASSPNPGLGVNEQFF
TRBV5-4	few	14	TRBJ1-2	.	TGTGCCAGCAGCTTGAATGGGGGCCTCTATGGCTACACCTTC	CASSLNGGLYGYTF
TRBV12-3/TRBV12-4	.	14	TRBJ2-1	.	TGTGCCAGCAGTTACTCCGCTTCCTACAATGAGCAGTTCTTC	CASSYSASYNEQFF
TRBV7-2	.	13	TRBJ1-2	TRBD1	TGTGCCAGCGGGACAGGGGTTAACTATAGCTACACCTTC	CASGTGVNYSYTF
TRBV7-3	.	11	TRBJ2-5	.	TGTGCCAGCAGCGAACAGGGCGACCAGTACTTC	CASSEQGDQYF
TRBV4-2	.	16	TRBJ1-4	TRBD1	TGTGCCAGCAGCCAAGAGGGGGGACAGTGGTTTCAAAAACTGTTTTTT	CASSQEGGQWFQKLFF